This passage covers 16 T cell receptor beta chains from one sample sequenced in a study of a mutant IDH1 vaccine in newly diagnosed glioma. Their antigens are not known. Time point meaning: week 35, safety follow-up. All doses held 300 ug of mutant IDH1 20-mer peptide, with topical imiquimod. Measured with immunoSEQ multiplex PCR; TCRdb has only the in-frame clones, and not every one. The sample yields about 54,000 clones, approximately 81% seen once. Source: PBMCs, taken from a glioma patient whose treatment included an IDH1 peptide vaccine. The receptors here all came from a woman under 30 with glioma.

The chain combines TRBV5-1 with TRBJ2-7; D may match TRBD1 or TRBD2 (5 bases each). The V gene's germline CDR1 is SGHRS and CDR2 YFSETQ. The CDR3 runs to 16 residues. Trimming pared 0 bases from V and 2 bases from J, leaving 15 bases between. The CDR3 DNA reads TGCGCCAGCAGCTTGGAACTCGGGACGGGGACCTACGAGCAGTACTTC. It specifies CASSLELGTGTYEQYF. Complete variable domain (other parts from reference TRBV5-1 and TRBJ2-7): KAGVTQTPRYLIKTRGQQVTLSCSPISGHRSVSWYQQTPGQGLQFLFEYFSETQRNKGNFPGRFSGRQFSNSRSEMNVSTLELGDSALYLCASSLELGTGTYEQYFGPGTRLTVT.

CDR3 nucleotide sequence: TGTGCCAGCAGTTCCCGAGGAGTGCGAGGCAATCAGCCCCAGCATTTT. It yields the protein CASSSRGVRGNQPQHF. V gene TRBV2 combines with J gene TRBJ1-5; D unclear. The CDR3 has 16 residues. V was trimmed by 5 bases and J by 2 bases, leaving 16 bases between them. The V gene's germline CDR1 is SNHLY and CDR2 FYNNEI. The full variable domain, completed using reference TRBV2 and TRBJ1-5, is EPEVTQTPSHQVTQMGQEVILRCVPISNHLYFYWYRQILGQKVEFLVSFYNNEISEKSEIFDDQFSVERPDGSNFTLKIRSTKLEDSAMYFCASSSRGVRGNQPQHFGDGTRLSIL.

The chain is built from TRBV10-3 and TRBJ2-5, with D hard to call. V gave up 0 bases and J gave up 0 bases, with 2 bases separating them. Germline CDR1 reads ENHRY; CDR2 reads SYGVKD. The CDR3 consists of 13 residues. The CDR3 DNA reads TGTGCCATCAGTGAGTCGGACCAAGAGACCCAGTACTTC. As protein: CAISESDQETQYF.

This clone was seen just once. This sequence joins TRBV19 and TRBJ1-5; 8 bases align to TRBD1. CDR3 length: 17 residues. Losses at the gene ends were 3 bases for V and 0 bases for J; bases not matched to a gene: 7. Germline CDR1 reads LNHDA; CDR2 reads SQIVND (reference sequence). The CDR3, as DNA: TGTGCCAGTAGTATCTCGGGACAGGTGATTAGCAATCAGCCCCAGCATTTT. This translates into CASSISGQVISNQPQHF.

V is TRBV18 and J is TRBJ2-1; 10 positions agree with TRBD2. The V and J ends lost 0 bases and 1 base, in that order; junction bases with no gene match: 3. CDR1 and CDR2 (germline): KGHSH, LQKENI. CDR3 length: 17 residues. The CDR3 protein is CASSPPLAGGSYNEQFF. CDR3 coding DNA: TGTGCCAGCTCACCACCTTTAGCGGGAGGTTCCTACAATGAGCAGTTCTTC. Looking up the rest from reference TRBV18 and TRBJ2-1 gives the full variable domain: NAGVMQNPRHLVRRRGQEARLRCSPMKGHSHVYWYRQLPEEGLKFMVYLQKENIIDESGMPKERFSAEFPKEGPSILRIQQVVRGDSAAYFCASSPPLAGGSYNEQFFGPGTRLTVL.

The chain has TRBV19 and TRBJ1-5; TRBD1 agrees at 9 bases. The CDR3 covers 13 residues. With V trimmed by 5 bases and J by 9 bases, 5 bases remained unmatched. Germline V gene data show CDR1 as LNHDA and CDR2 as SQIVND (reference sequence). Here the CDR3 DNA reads TGTGCCAGTAGTGGACAGGGGTTGGGGCCCCAGCATTTT. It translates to CASSGQGLGPQHF. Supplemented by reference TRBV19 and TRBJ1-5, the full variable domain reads DGGITQSPKYLFRKEGQNVTLSCEQNLNHDAMYWYRQDPGQGLRLIYYSQIVNDFQKGDIAEGYSVSREKKESFPLTVTSAQKNPTAFYLCASSGQGLGPQHFGDGTRLSIL.

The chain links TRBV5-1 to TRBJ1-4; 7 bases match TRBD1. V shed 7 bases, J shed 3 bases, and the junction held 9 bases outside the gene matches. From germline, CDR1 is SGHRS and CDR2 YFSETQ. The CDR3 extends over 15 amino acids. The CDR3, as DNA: TGCGCCAGCTACACAGGGGACGTAGCTAATGAAAAACTGTTTTTT. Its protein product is CASYTGDVANEKLFF.

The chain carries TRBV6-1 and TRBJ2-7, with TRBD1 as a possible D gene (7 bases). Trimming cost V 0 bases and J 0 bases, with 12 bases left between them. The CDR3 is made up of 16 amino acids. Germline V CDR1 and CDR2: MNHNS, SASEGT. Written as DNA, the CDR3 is TGTGCCAGCAGTGAAGCGCAGGGGGGCCTCTCCTACGAGCAGTACTTC. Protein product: CASSEAQGGLSYEQYF.

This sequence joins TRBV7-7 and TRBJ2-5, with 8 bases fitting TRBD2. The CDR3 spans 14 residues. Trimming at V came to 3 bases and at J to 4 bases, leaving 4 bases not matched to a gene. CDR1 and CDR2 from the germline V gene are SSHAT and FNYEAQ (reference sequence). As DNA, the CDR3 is TGTGCCAGCAGCTTGCAAGCGGGGGTAGAGACCCAGTACTTC. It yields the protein CASSLQAGVETQYF.

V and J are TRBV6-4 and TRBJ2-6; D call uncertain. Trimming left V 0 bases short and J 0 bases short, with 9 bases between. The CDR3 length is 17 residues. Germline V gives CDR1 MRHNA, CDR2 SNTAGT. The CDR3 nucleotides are TGTGCCAGCAGTGACTCGATCAGAAGCTCTGGGGCCAACGTCCTGACTTTC. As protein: CASSDSIRSSGANVLTF.

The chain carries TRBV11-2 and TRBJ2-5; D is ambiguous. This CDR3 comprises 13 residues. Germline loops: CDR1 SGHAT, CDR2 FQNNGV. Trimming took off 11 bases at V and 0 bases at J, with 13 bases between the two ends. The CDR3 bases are TGTGCCGCCAGCAGATCCTACCAAGAGACCCAGTACTTC. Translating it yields CAASRSYQETQYF.

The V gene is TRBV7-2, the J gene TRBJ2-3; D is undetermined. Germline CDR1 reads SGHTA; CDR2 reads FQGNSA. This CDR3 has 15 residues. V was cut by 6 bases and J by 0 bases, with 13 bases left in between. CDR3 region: CASRHYPGSTDTQYF. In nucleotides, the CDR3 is TGTGCCAGCAGACATTACCCCGGGAGCACAGATACGCAGTATTTT. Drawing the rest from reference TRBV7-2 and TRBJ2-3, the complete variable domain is GAGVSQSPSNKVTEKGKDVELRCDPISGHTALYWYRQSLGQGLEFLIYFQGNSAPDKSGLPSDRFSAERTGGSVSTLTIQRTQQEDSAVYLCASRHYPGSTDTQYFGPGTRLTVL.

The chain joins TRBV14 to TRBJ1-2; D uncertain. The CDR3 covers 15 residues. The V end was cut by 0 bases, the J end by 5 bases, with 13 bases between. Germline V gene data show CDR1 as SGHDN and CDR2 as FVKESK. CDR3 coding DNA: TGTGCCAGCAGCCAAGATTTTAAACATTTATATGGCTACACCTTC. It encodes CASSQDFKHLYGYTF. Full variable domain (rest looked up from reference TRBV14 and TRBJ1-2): EAGVTQFPSHSVIEKGQTVTLRCDPISGHDNLYWYRRVMGKEIKFLLHFVKESKQDESGMPNNRFLAERTGGTYSTLKVQPAELEDSGVYFCASSQDFKHLYGYTFGSGTRLTVV.

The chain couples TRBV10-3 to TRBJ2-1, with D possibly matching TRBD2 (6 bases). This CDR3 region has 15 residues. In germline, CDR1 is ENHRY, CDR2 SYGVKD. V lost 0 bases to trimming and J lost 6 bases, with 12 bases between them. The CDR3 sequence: CAISESPTRANEQFF. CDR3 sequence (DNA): TGTGCCATCAGTGAGTCTCCGACTAGGGCCAATGAGCAGTTCTTC.

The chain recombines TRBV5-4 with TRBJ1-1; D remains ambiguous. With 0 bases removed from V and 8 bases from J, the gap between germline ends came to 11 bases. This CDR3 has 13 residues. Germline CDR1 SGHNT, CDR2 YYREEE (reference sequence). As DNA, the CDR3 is TGTGCCAGCAGCTTGGGGGCACTCCCCGAAGCTTTCTTT. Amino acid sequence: CASSLGALPEAFF. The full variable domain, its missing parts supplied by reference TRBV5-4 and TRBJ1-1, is ETGVTQSPTHLIKTRGQQVTLRCSSQSGHNTVSWYQQALGQGPQFIFQYYREEENGRGNFPPRFSGLQFPNYSSELNVNALELDDSALYLCASSLGALPEAFFGQGTRLTVV.

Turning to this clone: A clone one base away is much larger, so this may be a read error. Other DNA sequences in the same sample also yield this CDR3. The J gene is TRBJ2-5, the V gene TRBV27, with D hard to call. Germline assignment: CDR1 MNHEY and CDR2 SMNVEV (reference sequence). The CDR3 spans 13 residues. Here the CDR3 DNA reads TGTGCTAGCAGTTTATCTCGAGGACAGACCCAGTACTTC. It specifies CASSLSRGQTQYF.